Shown below are 21 T cell receptor beta chains from a single sample sequenced in a study of T cells in localized non-small cell lung cancer. Here immunoSEQ multiplex PCR was the method, and the copy in TCRdb shows in-frame clones only, minus some. The table lists 60,000 to 85,000 clones, roughly nine tenths of them singletons, with about a fifth in the top ten. The sample here was peripheral blood, taken before any cancer treatment. Source of these receptors: a male donor aged 60 or over with stage III squamous cell lung carcinoma.

This chain links TRBV7-8 with TRBJ2-6, with 9 bases that match TRBD2. CDR3 length: 17 amino acids. The J segment lost 2 bases and the V segment lost 0 bases, leaving 2 bases of the junction unmatched. The germline V gene encodes CDR1 SGHVS and CDR2 FQNEAQ. CDR3 residues: CASSLAAGGAGANVLTF. The CDR3 DNA reads as TGTGCCAGCAGCTTAGCAGCGGGGGGCGCTGGGGCCAACGTCCTGACTTTC. The full variable domain, its missing parts supplied by reference TRBV7-8 and TRBJ2-6, is GAGVSQSPRYKVAKRGQDVALRCDPISGHVSLFWYQQALGQGPEFLTYFQNEAQLDKSGLPSDRFFAERPEGSVSTLKIQRTQQEDSAVYLCASSLAAGGAGANVLTFGAGSRLTVL.

CDR3: CSVEEKRDTQYF. Written as DNA, the CDR3 is TGCAGCGTTGAAGAAAAAAGGGATACGCAGTATTTT. The V gene is TRBV29-1, the J gene TRBJ2-3, with D unresolved. This CDR3 spans 12 amino acids. The V and J ends lost 0 bases and 6 bases respectively, with 7 bases between them. Germline assignment: CDR1 SQVTM and CDR2 ANQGSEA.

The chain links TRBV5-1 to TRBJ2-3; 8 bases are shared with TRBD2. Germline V lookup: CDR1 SGHRS, CDR2 YFSETQ. The CDR3 length is 15 residues. V was clipped by 2 bases and J by 1 base; unmatched bases: 3. CDR3 sequence (DNA): TGCGCCAGCAGCTTTAGCGGGGATCGCACAGATACGCAGTATTTT. Encoded protein: CASSFSGDRTDTQYF.

The chain recombines TRBV7-8 with TRBJ2-1, with D maybe TRBD1 (8 bases). Trimming stripped 3 bases from V and 9 bases from J, with 12 bases between. Germline assignment: CDR1 SGHVS and CDR2 FQNEAQ. The CDR3 sequence is 13 residues long. In DNA form, the CDR3 reads TGTGCCAGCAGCTTGGACAGGGAGGGTGAGCAGTTCTTC. Translating gives CASSLDREGEQFF.

This sequence joins TRBV5-1 and TRBJ2-5; TRBD1 agrees at 12 bases. Looked up from germline, CDR1 is SGHRS and CDR2 is YFSETQ. V lost 4 bases to trimming and J lost 5 bases; unmatched junction nucleotides: 9. CDR3 size: 16 residues. CDR3 residues: CASSLGTGGFGETQYF. The CDR3 nucleotides read TGCGCCAGCAGCCTAGGGACAGGGGGCTTTGGCGAGACCCAGTACTTC.

This chain uses TRBV7-9 with TRBJ2-5, with 9 bases matching TRBD1. After removal of 5 bases from V and 2 bases from J, the junction contained 12 bases not matched to a gene. There are 17 residues in the CDR3. Germline lookup yields CDR1 SEHNR and CDR2 FQNEAQ (reference sequence). The CDR3 spells CASSPGSGQGRQETQYF. CDR3 nucleotides: TGTGCCAGCAGCCCTGGAAGTGGACAGGGGAGACAAGAGACCCAGTACTTC. The entire variable domain, with the rest obtained from reference TRBV7-9 and TRBJ2-5, is as follows: DTGVSQNPRHKITKRGQNVTFRCDPISEHNRLYWYRQTLGQGPEFLTYFQNEAQLEKSRLLSDRFSAERPKGSFSTLEIQRTEQGDSAMYLCASSPGSGQGRQETQYFGPGTRLLVL.

The CDR3 DNA reads TGCGCCAGCACCTCGGGGACGGCTGTCACAGATACGCAGTATTTT. As protein: CASTSGTAVTDTQYF. The chain couples TRBV10-2 to TRBJ2-3, with D possibly being TRBD1 or TRBD2 (5 bases each). Trimming removed 7 bases at V and 2 bases at J, with 16 bases between. The CDR3 runs to 15 residues. CDR1 and CDR2 from the germline V gene are WSHSY and SAAADI.

V is TRBV27 and J is TRBJ1-2; D call uncertain. The CDR3 has 16 amino acids. V was shortened by 8 bases and J by 1 base, with 20 bases between the two germline ends. Germline V gene lookup returns CDR1 MNHEY and CDR2 SMNVEV (reference sequence). The CDR3 nucleotides read TGTGCCAGCCACCCGGCCTTGGCCGGACTTAACTATGGCTACACCTTC. Protein sequence: CASHPALAGLNYGYTF.

Only a few counts were recorded for this clone. The chain joins TRBV4-2 to TRBJ1-1, with TRBD1 identical over 7 bases. Germline CDR1 and CDR2: LGHNA and YNFKEQ. Trimming cost V 0 bases and J 11 bases; bases outside gene matches: 3. The CDR3 runs 12 residues. The CDR3: CASSQDDREAFF. The CDR3 coding sequence is TGTGCCAGCAGCCAAGACGACAGGGAGGCTTTCTTT.

The chain is built from TRBV28 and TRBJ1-3; D gene ambiguous. Germline CDR1 MDHEN, CDR2 SYDVKM. The CDR3 is 15 amino acids. Trimming removed 2 bases at V and 0 bases at J, with 8 bases between. The CDR3 region is CASSLGSYSGNTIYF. The CDR3 nucleotides are TGTGCCAGCAGTTTAGGCAGCTACTCTGGAAACACCATATATTTT.

The V and J genes are TRBV2 and TRBJ1-1; a weak D match, TRBD1 (5 bases). Germline V gene sequence: CDR1 SNHLY, CDR2 FYNNEI. The CDR3 spans 15 residues. Trimming removed 3 bases from V and 2 bases from J, with 13 bases in between. CDR3 region: CASSEGGRVNTEAFF. The CDR3, as DNA: TGTGCCAGCAGTGAGGGTGGCAGGGTTAACACTGAAGCTTTCTTT.

The chain combines TRBV15 with TRBJ1-1; 10 nucleotides line up with TRBD1. CDR1 LNHNV and CDR2 YYDKDF come from the germline V gene (reference sequence). V lost 3 bases, J lost 7 bases, and 5 bases stayed unmatched. There are 14 residues in the CDR3. The CDR3: CATSRGQGSGEAFF. CDR3 nucleotides: TGTGCCACCAGCAGGGGACAGGGGAGTGGTGAAGCTTTCTTT.

The chain recombines TRBV2 with TRBJ1-3; D unresolved. Germline CDR1 SNHLY, CDR2 FYNNEI. The CDR3 has 15 residues. V was clipped by 2 bases and J by 4 bases, with 12 bases between them. As DNA, the CDR3 is TGTGCCAGCAGTGAATATTCCGGGATCGGAAACACCATATATTTT. Its protein product is CASSEYSGIGNTIYF.

This chain links TRBV2 with TRBJ1-5, with D tentatively TRBD1 (5 bases). Germline values: CDR1 SNHLY, CDR2 FYNNEI. The CDR3 consists of 15 residues. The germline V and J ends were trimmed by 6 bases and 1 base, with 13 bases remaining between them. The CDR3 coding sequence is TGTGCCAGCAGGGACATCAAGACGAGCAATCAGCCCCAGCATTTT. Translated: CASRDIKTSNQPQHF.

The chain is built from TRBV6-1 and TRBJ2-1; TRBD2 agrees at 8 bases. V gave up 0 bases and J gave up 0 bases; unmatched junction bases: 4. From germline, CDR1 is MNHNS and CDR2 SASEGT. This CDR3 has 17 residues. CDR3 coding DNA: TGTGCCAGCAGTGAAGCTGCCGGGGGGGGCTCCTACAATGAGCAGTTCTTC. Encoded protein: CASSEAAGGGSYNEQFF.

V and J are TRBV30 and TRBJ1-1, with TRBD1 as a possible D gene (5 bases). The CDR3 covers 17 residues. Germline V lookup: CDR1 GTSNPN, CDR2 SVGIG (reference sequence). V lost 5 bases and J 0 bases, leaving 22 bases between the germline ends. The CDR3 nucleotides read TGTGCCTGGGGCCAGGGCAAAGTATCCGGGATGAACACTGAAGCTTTCTTT. It specifies CAWGQGKVSGMNTEAFF.

The table lists this clone with a count of one. The V gene is TRBV9, the J gene TRBJ2-3; D not resolved. Germline loops: CDR1 SGDLS, CDR2 YYNGEE. The CDR3 has 12 residues. Trimming pared 2 bases from V and 3 bases from J, leaving 4 bases between. CDR3: CASSVVTDTQYF. CDR3 DNA sequence: TGTGCCAGCAGCGTCGTTACAGATACGCAGTATTTT.

This clone was seen more than once but under ten times. The chain carries TRBV28 and TRBJ2-1; maybe TRBD2 (6 bases). The CDR3 totals 15 residues. With 6 bases removed from V and 9 bases from J, the gap between germline ends came to 21 bases. The V gene's germline CDR1 is MDHEN and CDR2 SYDVKM. CDR3 in DNA: TGTGCCAGCAGGTCCCCGGGACGGACTACCGGTGAGCAGTTCTTC. Residues: CASRSPGRTTGEQFF.

This rearrangement joins TRBV19 to TRBJ2-7; no clear D gene. The V gene's germline CDR1 is LNHDA and CDR2 SQIVND (reference sequence). The CDR3 extends over 12 amino acids. The V end lost 8 bases, the J end lost 0 bases, and 8 bases lay between the germline ends. CDR3 sequence (DNA): TGTGCCAGTGTCGGAGACTCCTACGAGCAGTACTTC. Translation gives CASVGDSYEQYF.

For this clone: One junction end disagrees with the germline gene, perhaps due to a read error. The chain has TRBV4-2 and TRBJ1-4, with D tentatively TRBD1 (5 bases). CDR1 and CDR2 from the germline V gene are LGHNA and YNFKEQ. This CDR3 has 18 amino acids. The CDR3: CASSQGSLRGRVQAKLFF. CDR3 nucleotides: TGTGCCAGCAGTCAAGGTAGCTTAAGGGGTAGGGTCCAGGCGAAACTGTTTTTT.

A single count supports this clone. The chain has TRBV7-3 and TRBJ2-3, with a weak D call TRBD2 (6 bases). V lost 5 bases and J lost 1, with 13 bases in between. Germline V CDR1 and CDR2: SGHTA, FQGTGA. CDR3 length equals 15 residues. The chain's CDR3 is CASSQSGLRTDTQYF. CDR3 DNA: TGTGCCAGCAGCCAAAGCGGGTTACGCACAGATACGCAGTATTTT.